The entry below gives a single T cell receptor beta chain sequence along with its context. V trimming: 4 bases; J trimming: 7 bases; junction bases outside the gene matches: 8. Germline assignment: CDR1 SGHTA and CDR2 FQGNSA. CDR3 length equals 14 residues. These data are taken from a study of blood T cell repertoires in COVID-19. In the authors' methods: Cell counts per sample came from amplifying reference gene primers. Repertoires were generated with immunoSEQ multiplex PCR, while TCRdb's copy carries only in-frame clones and drops some. D and trimming come from the DNA, and the V and J calls and clone size come from that table. This table has under 350,000 clones, 83% appearing once.

The chain employs TRBV7-2 and TRBJ1-2; 8 bases map to TRBD1. The origin of this receptor is a woman in her fifties or sixties who had recovered from COVID-19. Sequenced input: peripheral blood. Here the CDR3 reads CASSYPGGRGGYTF. The CDR3 bases are TGTGCCAGCAGCTACCCAGGGGGCCGCGGTGGCTACACCTTC. Full variable domain (missing parts from reference TRBV7-2 and TRBJ1-2): GAGVSQSPSNKVTEKGKDVELRCDPISGHTALYWYRQSLGQGLEFLIYFQGNSAPDKSGLPSDRFSAERTGGSVSTLTIQRTQQEDSAVYLCASSYPGGRGGYTFGSGTRLTVV.